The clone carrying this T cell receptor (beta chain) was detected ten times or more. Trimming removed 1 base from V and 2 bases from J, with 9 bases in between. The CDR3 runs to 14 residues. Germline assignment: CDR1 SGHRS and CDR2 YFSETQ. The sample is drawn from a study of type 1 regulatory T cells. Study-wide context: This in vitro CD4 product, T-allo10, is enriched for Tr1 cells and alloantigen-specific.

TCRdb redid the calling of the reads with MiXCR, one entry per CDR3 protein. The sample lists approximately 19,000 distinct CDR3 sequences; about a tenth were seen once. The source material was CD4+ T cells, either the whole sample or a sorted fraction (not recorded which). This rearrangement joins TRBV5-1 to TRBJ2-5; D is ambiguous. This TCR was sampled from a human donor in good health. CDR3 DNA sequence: TGCGCCAGCAGCTTGAACACGGCTCAAGAGACCCAGTACTTC. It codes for CASSLNTAQETQYF. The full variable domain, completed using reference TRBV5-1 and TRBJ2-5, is KAGVTQTPRYLIKTRGQQVTLSCSPISGHRSVSWYQQTPGQGLQFLFEYFSETQRNKGNFPGRFSGRQFSNSRSEMNVSTLELGDSALYLCASSLNTAQETQYFGPGTRLLVL.